The 27 T cell receptor beta chains listed next were all sequenced from one sample in a study of blood T cell repertoires in COVID-19. Here immunoSEQ multiplex PCR was the method, and the copy in TCRdb shows in-frame clones only, minus some. The table records 35,000 to 50,000 clones, approximately 85% of them present only once. Sequenced: peripheral blood. The receptor set was obtained from a human donor in a cohort sampled during active COVID-19.

The chain links TRBV6-6 to TRBJ1-1; D might be TRBD1 (5 bases). Germline loops: CDR1 MNHNY, CDR2 SVGAGI (reference sequence). Trimming pared 2 bases from V and 1 base from J, leaving 14 bases between. The CDR3 contains 16 residues. The CDR3 protein is CASSYDQGFGNTEAFF. The CDR3, as DNA: TGTGCCAGCAGTTACGATCAGGGATTTGGGAACACTGAAGCTTTCTTT.

The chain employs TRBV28 and TRBJ1-6; D uncertain. The CDR3 runs to 14 residues. Germline V CDR1 and CDR2: MDHEN, SYDVKM. The CDR3 region has the DNA TGTGGGGTTTGTACTAGCTCCTATAATTCACCCCTCCACTTT. This encodes CGVCTSSYNSPLHF.

The chain has TRBV24-1 and TRBJ2-7, with 10 bases aligning to TRBD1. The germline CDR1 and CDR2 sequences are KGHDR and SFDVKD. The CDR3 spans 15 residues. After removal of 2 bases from V and 5 bases from J, the junction contained 5 bases not matched to a gene. The CDR3 spells CATSDSTGGLDEQYF. In DNA form, the CDR3 reads TGTGCCACCAGTGATTCGACAGGGGGCCTGGACGAGCAGTACTTC.

Written as DNA, the CDR3 is TGCGCCAGCAGCCAAGAATCTCCCGGAGGGAGCACAGATACGCAGTATTTT. It encodes CASSQESPGGSTDTQYF. This sequence joins TRBV4-1 and TRBJ2-3; the D gene is possibly TRBD2 (6 bases). V lost 0 bases and J 0 bases, leaving 13 bases between the germline ends. The CDR3 runs to 17 residues. The V gene's germline CDR1 is MGHRA and CDR2 YSYEKL.

This clone was seen only once. This rearrangement joins TRBV4-3 to TRBJ2-3; 15 bases agree with TRBD2. Trimming took 4 bases from V and 4 from J; bases not matched to a gene: 12. The CDR3 consists of 19 residues. Looked up from germline, CDR1 is LGHNA and CDR2 is YSLEER. The CDR3 sequence is CASSRGLAGGRFRPDTQYF. In DNA form, the CDR3 reads TGCGCCAGCAGCCGCGGACTAGCGGGGGGGAGATTCCGACCAGATACGCAGTATTTT.

The chain carries TRBV25-1 and TRBJ2-2; TRBD1 agrees at 11 bases. The ends lost 4 bases at V and 3 bases at J; junction bases unmatched: 4. The CDR3 totals 16 residues. CDR1 and CDR2 (germline): MGHDK, SYGVNS. Written as DNA, the CDR3 is TGTGCCAGCAGTGCCGGACAGGGGGCCTACACCGGGGAGCTGTTTTTT. Translated, it gives CASSAGQGAYTGELFF.

This rearrangement joins TRBV7-9 to TRBJ2-7, with D maybe TRBD2 (5 bases). The ends were cut back, 5 bases at V and 3 bases at J, with 14 bases in the middle. Per the germline V gene, CDR1 is SEHNR and CDR2 is FQNEAQ (reference sequence). The CDR3 consists of 14 residues. CDR3 in DNA: TGTGCCAGCAGCCGGGCCTCGGGAAACTACGAGCAGTACTTC. Protein: CASSRASGNYEQYF.

The CDR3 reads CASSSRDSANEKLFF. For the CDR3, the DNA is TGCGCCAGCAGCTCCCGAGACTCTGCTAATGAAAAACTGTTTTTT. The gene calls are TRBV4-1 and TRBJ1-4; the D is unclear. Germline V CDR1 and CDR2: MGHRA, YSYEKL. V gave up 5 bases and J gave up 3 bases, with 13 bases separating them. The CDR3 loop spans 15 amino acids.

This sequence joins TRBV5-1 and TRBJ1-6, with 9 bases matching TRBD1. From germline, CDR1 is SGHRS and CDR2 YFSETQ. This CDR3 comprises 14 residues. V trimming: 4 bases; J trimming: 8 bases; junction bases outside the gene matches: 4. The CDR3 DNA follows: TGCGCCAGCAGCGAAGGGACAGGGTATTCACCCCTCCACTTT. Its translation: CASSEGTGYSPLHF. Together with reference TRBV5-1 and TRBJ1-6, the CDR3 gives the full variable domain: KAGVTQTPRYLIKTRGQQVTLSCSPISGHRSVSWYQQTPGQGLQFLFEYFSETQRNKGNFPGRFSGRQFSNSRSEMNVSTLELGDSALYLCASSEGTGYSPLHFGNGTRLTVT.

In its sample, this clone was seen a few times. The chain couples TRBV15 to TRBJ2-3, with 11 bases lining up with TRBD2. Trimming took 0 bases from V and 1 from J; bases not matched to a gene: 6. The CDR3 sequence is 18 residues long. The germline gives CDR1 LNHNV, CDR2 YYDKDF (reference sequence). This chain's CDR3 is CATSREASGGSRTDTQYF. The CDR3 DNA is TGTGCCACCAGCAGAGAAGCTAGCGGGGGGTCCCGCACAGATACGCAGTATTTT.

This clone appeared a few times. V and J are TRBV7-9 and TRBJ2-3; TRBD2 matches at 8 bases. J gave up 0 bases and V 3 bases, and 8 bases lay outside the gene matches. This CDR3 comprises 17 residues. Looked up from germline, CDR1 is SEHNR and CDR2 is FQNEAQ (reference sequence). The DNA of the CDR3 is TGTGCCAGCAGCTTTACCTTTAGCGGGGTTAGCACAGATACGCAGTATTTT. Encoded protein: CASSFTFSGVSTDTQYF.

The chain has TRBV10-3 and TRBJ2-2, with D possibly being TRBD2 (5 bases). V lost 3 bases, J lost 4 bases, and 12 bases lay in between. This CDR3 contains 15 residues. CDR1 and CDR2 from the germline V gene are ENHRY and SYGVKD. In nucleotides, the CDR3 is TGTGCCATCAGTGACCCCGGGGTGGGCACCGGGGAGCTGTTTTTT. Translation gives CAISDPGVGTGELFF.

This rearrangement joins TRBV30 to TRBJ2-1; D is ambiguous. The germline gives CDR1 GTSNPN, CDR2 SVGIG (reference sequence). The ends were cut back, 4 bases at V and 3 bases at J, with 13 bases in the middle. This CDR3 is built from 14 residues. CDR3 nucleotides: TGTGCCTGGACCTTGTCCAATAGCTACAATGAGCAGTTCTTC. Its translation is CAWTLSNSYNEQFF.

V gene TRBV18 combines with J gene TRBJ1-2, with 10 bases identical to TRBD1. Per germline, CDR1 KGHSH and CDR2 LQKENI. V shed 2 bases, J shed 8 bases, and the junction held 2 bases outside the gene matches. The CDR3 has 13 amino acids. CDR3 in amino acids: CASSPGQGGGYTF. In nucleotides, the CDR3 is TGTGCCAGCTCACCAGGACAGGGGGGCGGCTACACCTTC.

The rearrangement uses TRBV29-1 and TRBJ1-1; D gene ambiguous. The germline gives CDR1 SQVTM, CDR2 ANQGSEA. V was pared by 3 bases and J by 5 bases, with 7 bases between. This CDR3 is built from 11 residues. The CDR3 sequence is CSVDRGTEAFF. DNA for the CDR3: TGCAGCGTTGATCGAGGAACTGAAGCTTTCTTT.

The rearrangement joins TRBV7-9 to TRBJ2-1; 8 nucleotides line up with TRBD2. The germline V gene has CDR1 SEHNR and CDR2 FQNEAQ (reference sequence). Unmatched junction bases numbered 10, after V lost 1 base and J lost 5 bases. There are 17 residues in the CDR3. CDR3 protein: CASSLGLAGRTDNEQFF. The CDR3 coding sequence is TGTGCCAGCAGCTTAGGGCTAGCGGGCCGGACTGACAATGAGCAGTTCTTC.

The rearrangement links TRBV30 to TRBJ2-2; tentative D call: TRBD2 (7 bases). Germline loops: CDR1 GTSNPN, CDR2 SVGIG (reference sequence). There are 12 residues in the CDR3. V lost 5 bases, J lost 7 bases, and 11 bases lay in between. CDR3 bases: TGTGCCTGGCGGGGGGCAGGCGGGGAGCTGTTTTTT. It specifies CAWRGAGGELFF.

This clone is a singleton in its sample. The V call is TRBV23-1, the J call TRBJ1-6; no definite D call. TRBV23-1 is an ORF for which the function is uncertain. Trimming cost V 2 bases and J 4 bases, with 6 bases left between them. This CDR3 has 14 amino acids. CDR3 loop: CASSQQQYNSPLHF. CDR3 DNA sequence: TGCGCCAGCAGTCAACAACAGTATAATTCACCCCTCCACTTT.

This chain connects TRBV4-1 to TRBJ1-5, with 12 bases that match TRBD1. V shed 2 bases and J 6 bases; nucleotides not matched to a gene: 8. Germline V gene data show CDR1 as MGHRA and CDR2 as YSYEKL. CDR3 size: 17 residues. The CDR3 spells CASSQNPGQGAGQPQHF. The CDR3 DNA sequence: TGCGCCAGCAGCCAAAACCCGGGACAGGGGGCGGGTCAGCCCCAGCATTTT.

The chain couples TRBV18 to TRBJ1-5, with 12 bases lining up with TRBD1. Trimming cost V 4 bases and J 3 bases; bases outside gene matches: 4. This CDR3 has 16 residues. Germline V gene sequence: CDR1 KGHSH, CDR2 LQKENI. CDR3 sequence reads: CASSLGQGAVNQPQHF. The CDR3 region has the DNA TGTGCCAGCTCACTGGGACAGGGGGCCGTCAATCAGCCCCAGCATTTT.

The chain carries TRBV12-3 or TRBV12-4 and TRBJ2-3, with TRBD2 as a possible D gene (5 bases). This CDR3 has 12 residues. V was cut by 2 bases and J by 6 bases, with 6 bases left in between. DNA of the CDR3: TGTGCCAGCAGTTTACGGAGGGATACGCAGTATTTT. It specifies CASSLRRDTQYF.

The rearrangement joins TRBV5-1 to TRBJ2-4; D possibly corresponds to TRBD1 (6 bases). The CDR3 spans 16 residues. From germline, CDR1 is SGHRS and CDR2 YFSETQ. Trimming removed 2 bases at V and 8 bases at J, with 20 bases between. This chain's CDR3 is CASSFGQGPGVDIQYF. In nucleotides, the CDR3 is TGCGCCAGCAGCTTCGGTCAGGGGCCCGGAGTAGACATTCAGTACTTC.

The V call is TRBV2, the J call TRBJ2-5, with 8 bases that match TRBD2. The CDR3 sequence is 15 residues long. CDR1 and CDR2 from the germline V gene are SNHLY and FYNNEI. J gave up 3 bases and V 6 bases, and 9 bases lay outside the gene matches. The chain's CDR3 is CASSAGGGKKETQYF. CDR3 bases: TGTGCCAGCAGCGCCGGGGGGGGCAAAAAAGAGACCCAGTACTTC.

The CDR3 protein is CASSPRGTPYEQYF. The CDR3 coding sequence is TGTGCCAGCAGCCCCAGGGGTACCCCCTACGAGCAGTACTTC. The rearrangement joins TRBV7-8 to TRBJ2-7; a weak D match, TRBD1 (6 bases). Germline loops: CDR1 SGHVS, CDR2 FQNEAQ. CDR3 length equals 14 residues. Trimming stripped 5 bases from V and 2 bases from J, with 13 bases between.

This clone was found once. The J gene is TRBJ1-3, the V gene TRBV4-2; the match to TRBD1 covers 9 bases. Trimming took 0 bases from V and 8 from J; bases not matched to a gene: 14. This CDR3 has 18 amino acids. The V gene's germline CDR1 is LGHNA and CDR2 YNFKEQ. In nucleotides, the CDR3 is TGTGCCAGCAGCCAAGATCCCCCTACCGGGACAGGGTCTTACACCATATATTTT. Translated: CASSQDPPTGTGSYTIYF.

The chain joins TRBV7-9 to TRBJ1-6, with TRBD1 identical over 7 bases. The CDR3 has 16 amino acids. The V gene's germline CDR1 is SEHNR and CDR2 FQNEAQ (reference sequence). The ends lost 1 base at V and 9 bases at J; junction bases unmatched: 9. In DNA form, the CDR3 reads TGTGCCAGCAGCTTAGAAGGGGGCTCGGTAGGTTCACCCCTCCACTTT. This encodes CASSLEGGSVGSPLHF.

V gene TRBV27 combines with J gene TRBJ2-7, with unresolved D. Trimming took off 5 bases at V and 6 bases at J, with 11 bases between the two ends. This CDR3 spans 12 amino acids. Looked up from germline, CDR1 is MNHEY and CDR2 is SMNVEV (reference sequence). In nucleotides, the CDR3 is TGTGCCAGCAGTAACCGATGGGCCGAGCAGTACTTC. Protein sequence: CASSNRWAEQYF.